A selection of T cell receptor beta chains follows, all from one sample in a study of CD8 T cells in Susac syndrome. TCRdb fed the immunoSEQ multiplex PCR reads into MiXCR, producing one record per CDR3 protein. Seen here are about 200,000 distinct CDR3 sequences, about 93% observed once, and the top ten hold over 0.1%. The sequencing sample was made of CD8+ T cells from PBMCs. Every receptor here comes from a human donor with multiple sclerosis. Each CDR3 is given with its conserved first and last residue. A D gene is named only where the DNA matches it firmly. Clone size is stated in some rows and not others, as once, few, many or a class when expanded.

D gene	V gene	clone size	J gene	CDR3 protein	CDR3 DNA
NA	TRBV24-1	once	TRBJ1-5	CATSDLTRNQPQHF	TGTGCCACCAGTGATTTGACCCGCAATCAGCCCCAGCATTTT
NA	TRBV9	NA	TRBJ2-2	CASSLGTINTGELFF	TGTGCCAGCAGTCTTGGGACGATTAACACCGGGGAGCTGTTTTTT
NA	TRBV25-1	NA	TRBJ2-7	CASSPTSGLLYEQYF	TGTGCCAGCAGCCCCACTAGTGGACTTCTCTACGAGCAGTACTTC
TRBD2	TRBV6-2/TRBV6-3	NA	TRBJ2-1	CASSYPTDGTSGYNEQFF	TGTGCCAGCAGTTACCCGACCGATGGGACTAGCGGTTACAATGAGCAGTTCTTC
NA	TRBV19	NA	TRBJ1-4	CASSMDSATNEKLFF	TGTGCCAGTAGTATGGACAGTGCAACTAATGAAAAACTGTTTTTT
TRBD2	TRBV27	NA	TRBJ2-1	CASSLLLAGVNEQFF	TGTGCCAGCAGTCTACTACTAGCGGGAGTGAATGAGCAGTTCTTC
NA	TRBV19	few	TRBJ2-7	CASSPSGPYEQYF	TGTGCCAGTAGTCCAAGTGGGCCCTACGAGCAGTACTTC
TRBD1	TRBV10-2	NA	TRBJ2-3	CASLDRDTDTQYF	TGCGCCAGTCTGGACAGGGACACAGATACGCAGTATTTT
NA	TRBV15	NA	TRBJ1-2	CATSRDGGGTFYGYTF	TGTGCCACCAGCAGAGATGGGGGGGGGACTTTCTATGGCTACACCTTC
NA	TRBV15	NA	TRBJ2-3	CATSREFRRSSTDTQYF	TGTGCCACCAGCAGAGAGTTCCGCAGGTCTAGCACAGATACGCAGTATTTT
NA	TRBV19	NA	TRBJ2-1	CASSIKTVTYNEQFF	TGTGCCAGTAGTATTAAGACGGTTACCTACAATGAGCAGTTCTTC
NA	TRBV12-3/TRBV12-4	NA	TRBJ2-2	CASSLAGTYTGELFF	TGTGCCAGCAGTTTAGCGGGGACTTACACCGGGGAGCTGTTTTTT
NA	TRBV4-1	NA	TRBJ2-1	CASSQDRSWDEQFF	TGCGCCAGCAGCCAAGATCGGAGTTGGGATGAGCAGTTCTTC
NA	TRBV9	NA	TRBJ2-3	CASSVGGALRTDTQYF	TGTGCCAGCAGCGTAGGGGGGGCGCTGCGTACAGATACGCAGTATTTT
NA	TRBV5-6	NA	TRBJ1-6	CASSLAGFGSPLHF	TGTGCCAGCAGCTTGGCAGGGTTCGGTTCACCCCTCCACTTT
TRBD2	TRBV9	NA	TRBJ2-1	CASSVSGGALTSEQFF	TGTGCCAGCAGCGTTAGCGGGGGGGCCCTTACATCTGAGCAGTTCTTC
NA	TRBV6-2/TRBV6-3	NA	TRBJ2-5	CASSYSGETQYF	TGTGCCAGCAGTTACTCGGGGGAGACCCAGTACTTC
NA	TRBV27	NA	TRBJ1-1	CASSLQGIVTEAFF	TGTGCCAGCAGTTTACAGGGGATAGTGACTGAAGCTTTCTTT
TRBD2	TRBV7-9	NA	TRBJ2-1	CACSRILAGDEQFF	TGTGCCTGCAGTCGCATCCTAGCGGGGGACGAGCAGTTCTTC
NA	TRBV10-2	once	TRBJ2-3	CATTDRPTDTQYF	TGCGCCACCACGGACAGACCCACAGATACGCAGTATTTT
NA	TRBV20-1	NA	TRBJ2-5	CSARDDRTSGETQYF	TGCAGTGCTAGAGACGACCGAACCTCAGGAGAGACCCAGTACTTC
NA	TRBV30	NA	TRBJ2-1	CAWKNLANSYNEQFF	TGTGCCTGGAAAAATCTAGCCAACTCCTACAATGAGCAGTTCTTC
NA	TRBV9	NA	TRBJ1-1	CASSPGGSLGNTEAFF	TGTGCCAGCAGCCCCGGAGGATCTTTAGGGAACACTGAAGCTTTCTTT
NA	TRBV6-2/TRBV6-3	NA	TRBJ2-1	CASSPSFSPYNEQFF	TGTGCCAGCAGTCCGAGCTTCTCTCCCTACAATGAGCAGTTCTTC
TRBD2	TRBV13	NA	TRBJ2-7	CASSSAGLAGDEQYF	TGTGCCAGCAGCTCGGCGGGACTAGCGGGAGACGAGCAGTACTTC
NA	TRBV5-6	NA	TRBJ2-1	CASSSLDGEQFF	TGTGCCAGCAGCTCCCTAGATGGTGAGCAGTTCTTC
TRBD2	TRBV27	NA	TRBJ2-7	CASSPRGVQGVYEQYF	TGTGCCAGCAGTCCCCGGGGGGTCCAGGGAGTCTACGAGCAGTACTTC
NA	TRBV5-1	NA	TRBJ1-1	CASSAARAGTEAFF	TGCGCCAGCAGCGCCGCCCGAGCTGGCACTGAAGCTTTCTTT
TRBD1	TRBV12-3/TRBV12-4	NA	TRBJ2-7	CASSSTGGGVYEQYF	TGTGCCAGCAGCTCAACAGGGGGCGGAGTATACGAGCAGTACTTC
TRBD2	TRBV3-1	NA	TRBJ2-3	CASTPLAGGTDTQYF	TGTGCCAGCACCCCTTTGGCGGGGGGGACAGATACGCAGTATTTT
NA	TRBV9	NA	TRBJ2-1	CASSVDNYNEQFF	TGTGCCAGCAGCGTAGACAACTACAATGAGCAGTTCTTC
NA	TRBV15	once	TRBJ1-1	CATSRDRPFMNTEAFF	TGTGCCACCAGCAGGGACAGACCATTCATGAACACTGAAGCTTTCTTT
NA	TRBV7-8	NA	TRBJ1-1	CASSAPNTEAFF	TGTGCCAGCAGCGCACCCAACACTGAAGCTTTCTTT
NA	TRBV19	NA	TRBJ2-7	CASSMTDNMYEQYF	TGTGCCAGTAGTATGACCGACAATATGTACGAGCAGTACTTC
NA	TRBV9	NA	TRBJ1-6	CASSQTGGVNSPLHF	TGTGCCAGCAGCCAGACCGGAGGAGTTAATTCACCCCTCCACTTT
TRBD2	TRBV20-1	NA	TRBJ2-1	CSARDRGGSAYNEQFF	TGCAGTGCTAGAGATCGAGGCGGGAGTGCCTACAATGAGCAGTTCTTC
TRBD2	TRBV9	NA	TRBJ2-1	CASSVDGSGGSEQFF	TGTGCCAGCAGCGTAGACGGTAGCGGGGGCTCGGAGCAGTTCTTC
TRBD1	TRBV12-3/TRBV12-4	NA	TRBJ1-2	CASSFRQEGVKRDREVIYGYTF	TGTGCCAGCAGTTTCAGACAGGAGGGAGTGAAGCGGGACAGGGAAGTTATCTATGGCTACACCTTC
NA	TRBV11-1	once	TRBJ1-1	CASPDEVIQTGGGISLGAEAFF	TGTGCCAGCCCAGATGAAGTGATCCAGACGGGGGGTGGGATATCCCTAGGAGCTGAAGCTTTCTTT
TRBD1	TRBV13	NA	TRBJ2-1	CASSSRDRDRNEQFF	TGTGCCAGCAGCTCACGGGACAGGGATCGCAATGAGCAGTTCTTC
NA	TRBV4-2	NA	TRBJ2-7	CASSQVGGVEQYF	TGTGCCAGCAGCCAAGTTGGCGGAGTCGAGCAGTACTTC
NA	TRBV9	NA	TRBJ1-4	CASSEGRGSEKLFF	TGTGCCAGCAGCGAGGGACGGGGTTCCGAAAAACTGTTTTTT
TRBD1	TRBV11-2	NA	TRBJ1-2	CASSFTGGGYGYTF	TGTGCCAGCAGCTTTACAGGGGGCGGCTATGGCTACACCTTC
NA	TRBV11-3	NA	TRBJ1-1	CASSDDRTYTEAFF	TGTGCCAGCAGCGACGACAGAACCTACACTGAAGCTTTCTTT
TRBD2	TRBV4-2	NA	TRBJ2-1	CASSQVAAGGPGDEQFF	TGTGCCAGCAGCCAAGTTGCAGCGGGAGGGCCAGGGGATGAGCAGTTCTTC
NA	TRBV6-6	NA	TRBJ1-1	CASSAERTEAFF	TGTGCCAGCAGCGCCGAGAGGACTGAAGCTTTCTTT